A single sample is the source of the 25 T cell receptor beta chains below, sequenced in a study of cytomegalovirus exposure and HLA in healthy donors. Amplification used 60 Vbeta primers and 13 Jbeta primers. Here immunoSEQ multiplex PCR was the method, and the copy in TCRdb shows in-frame clones only, minus some. The sample yields 180,000 or so clones, around 76% seen once. Material: PBMCs. The receptors originated from a man aged 40-49 years in good health and CMV-seronegative.

The chain combines TRBV2 with TRBJ2-2; TRBD1 matches at 8 bases. The length of the CDR3 is 15 residues. Per germline, CDR1 SNHLY and CDR2 FYNNEI. The trim removed 6 bases at V and 6 bases at J, leaving 9 bases unmatched. The CDR3 coding sequence is TGTGCCAGCAGAGGGGACAGGTTAGCCCCCGGGGAGCTGTTTTTT. Translating gives CASRGDRLAPGELFF.

This clone was found once. The chain is built from TRBV7-9 and TRBJ2-5; D gene ambiguous. CDR1 and CDR2 from the germline V gene are SEHNR and FQNEAQ (reference sequence). CDR3 length: 13 amino acids. Trimming left V 1 base short and J 5 bases short, with 8 bases between. The CDR3 bases are TGTGCCAGCAGCTTAGATCTCGAGGAGACCCAGTACTTC. It codes for CASSLDLEETQYF.

V usage is TRBV9 and J usage is TRBJ1-1; D is unresolved. CDR3 length equals 16 residues. Germline loops: CDR1 SGDLS, CDR2 YYNGEE. V was clipped by 3 bases and J by 4 bases, with 19 bases between them. Written as DNA, the CDR3 is TGTGCCAGCAGCGAAGGAGGAAGCGGTGGGGTCACTGAAGCTTTCTTT. As protein: CASSEGGSGGVTEAFF.

The V gene is TRBV5-1, the J gene TRBJ2-1; 16 positions agree with TRBD2. The germline V gene encodes CDR1 SGHRS and CDR2 YFSETQ. The CDR3 runs to 17 residues. Trimming took 0 bases from V and 4 from J; bases not matched to a gene: 1. The CDR3 here is CASSLGGLAGGYNEQFF. The DNA for the CDR3 is TGCGCCAGCAGCTTGGGGGGACTAGCGGGAGGGTACAATGAGCAGTTCTTC.

The chain uses TRBV10-3 and TRBJ1-4; D uncertain. Trimming cost V 6 bases and J 4 bases, with 15 bases left between them. The CDR3 is 15 residues long. Per the germline V gene, CDR1 is ENHRY and CDR2 is SYGVKD. CDR3 region: CAIRHPSGYNEKLFF. The DNA for the CDR3 is TGTGCCATCAGGCACCCTAGTGGGTATAATGAAAAACTGTTTTTT.

CDR3 region: CAWSVMAWGRLYEQYF. CDR3 DNA: TGTGCCTGGAGTGTAATGGCTTGGGGCAGGTTGTACGAGCAGTACTTC. The chain couples TRBV30 to TRBJ2-7, with D possibly TRBD1 on 5 matching bases. In germline, CDR1 is GTSNPN, CDR2 SVGIG (reference sequence). V lost 0 bases to trimming and J lost 4 bases, with 19 bases between them. The CDR3 consists of 16 residues.

In this sample, this clone turned up a few times. The CDR3 protein is CASSFTGRGEKLFF. The CDR3 DNA sequence: TGCGCCAGCAGCTTCACAGGGAGGGGAGAAAAACTGTTTTTT. This chain links TRBV5-1 with TRBJ1-4, with D perhaps TRBD1 (6 bases). The CDR3 is 14 amino acids. Trimming stripped 2 bases from V and 8 bases from J, with 13 bases between. Germline V CDR1 and CDR2: SGHRS, YFSETQ.

The chain couples TRBV7-2 to TRBJ1-1; a weak D match, TRBD1 (6 bases). Per germline, CDR1 SGHTA and CDR2 FQGNSA. With 5 bases removed from V and 8 bases from J, the gap between germline ends came to 12 bases. The CDR3 covers 12 residues. The CDR3 nucleotides read TGTGCCAGCAGCCAAGGACAGTCCGAAGCTTTCTTT. Translation gives CASSQGQSEAFF.

The genes are TRBV28 and TRBJ1-6; D uncertain. The V end lost 7 bases, the J end lost 8 bases, and 12 bases lay between the germline ends. Germline V CDR1 and CDR2: MDHEN, SYDVKM. The CDR3 covers 13 residues. The CDR3 sequence: CASTPLRDSPLHF. CDR3 sequence (DNA): TGTGCCAGCACCCCGCTGAGGGATTCACCCCTCCACTTT. Filled out from reference TRBV28 and TRBJ1-6, the complete variable domain reads DVKVTQSSRYLVKRTGEKVFLECVQDMDHENMFWYRQDPGLGLRLIYFSYDVKMKEKGDIPEGYSVSREKKERFSLILESASTNQTSMYLCASTPLRDSPLHFGNGTRLTVT.

The genes are TRBV7-3 and TRBJ2-7, with TRBD2 as a possible D gene (6 bases). CDR1 and CDR2 (germline): SGHTA, FQGTGA. This CDR3 is built from 13 residues. The V end was cut by 4 bases, the J end by 8 bases, with 15 bases between. CDR3 sequence: CASSSPGTSKQYF. The DNA of the CDR3 is TGTGCCAGCAGCTCGCCAGGGACTTCGAAGCAGTACTTC. Supplemented by reference TRBV7-3 and TRBJ2-7, the full variable domain reads GAGVSQTPSNKVTEKGKYVELRCDPISGHTALYWYRQSLGQGPEFLIYFQGTGAADDSGLPNDRFFAVRPEGSVSTLKIQRTERGDSAVYLCASSSPGTSKQYFGPGTRLTVT.

This rearrangement joins TRBV19 to TRBJ1-5; 7 nucleotides align to TRBD1. Germline V gene lookup returns CDR1 LNHDA and CDR2 SQIVND (reference sequence). V was pared by 0 bases and J by 4 bases, with 6 bases of the junction left unmatched. The CDR3 is 16 amino acids. CDR3 sequence reads: CASSIDSARGNQPQHF. The CDR3, as DNA: TGTGCCAGTAGTATAGATTCGGCCAGGGGGAATCAGCCCCAGCATTTT. Full variable domain (rest looked up from reference TRBV19 and TRBJ1-5): DGGITQSPKYLFRKEGQNVTLSCEQNLNHDAMYWYRQDPGQGLRLIYYSQIVNDFQKGDIAEGYSVSREKKESFPLTVTSAQKNPTAFYLCASSIDSARGNQPQHFGDGTRLSIL.

The chain has TRBV9 and TRBJ1-5; D remains unclear. The CDR3 sequence is 13 residues long. In germline, CDR1 is SGDLS, CDR2 YYNGEE. Trimming took 5 bases from V and 1 from J, leaving 7 bases between them. CDR3: CASSTESNQPQHF. Here the CDR3 DNA reads TGTGCCAGCAGTACAGAGAGCAATCAGCCCCAGCATTTT.

On this clone: Other DNA sequences of this sample code for an identical CDR3. The V and J genes are TRBV7-2 and TRBJ1-2; D is ambiguous. V was shortened by 5 bases and J by 2 bases, with 9 bases between the two germline ends. The CDR3 contains 13 residues. Germline V gene lookup returns CDR1 SGHTA and CDR2 FQGNSA. CDR3 sequence: CASSLGLNYGYTF. The DNA for the CDR3 is TGTGCCAGCAGCCTAGGACTGAACTATGGCTACACCTTC.

V usage is TRBV6-1 and J usage is TRBJ2-1; TRBD2 aligns across 8 bases. Looked up from germline, CDR1 is MNHNS and CDR2 is SASEGT. The CDR3 runs to 16 residues. V was pared by 4 bases and J by 12 bases, with 17 bases of the junction left unmatched. The CDR3 DNA reads as TGTGCCAGCAGTGGCCCTGGAGCGGGGGCCCCTCAAGGGCAGTTCTTC. This gives the protein CASSGPGAGAPQGQFF.

This clone was seen a single time. The genes are TRBV6-5 and TRBJ1-5; D remains unclear. Germline values: CDR1 MNHEY, CDR2 SVGAGI. CDR3 length: 15 residues. The V end lost 0 bases, the J end lost 7 bases, and 13 bases lay between the germline ends. The CDR3 nucleotides are TGTGCCAGCAGTTACTCCGTGGAGGGAGGACAGCCCCAGCATTTT. It is translated as CASSYSVEGGQPQHF.

The chain has TRBV29-1 and TRBJ2-6; unclear D gene. CDR3 length: 15 residues. The V gene's germline CDR1 is SQVTM and CDR2 ANQGSEA. V lost 4 bases to trimming and J lost 4 bases, with 14 bases between them. CDR3 DNA sequence: TGCAGCGTTGTTACAGCCCTCGGAGGGGCCAACGTCCTGACTTTC. Its protein product is CSVVTALGGANVLTF. The complete variable domain, with remaining parts taken from reference TRBV29-1 and TRBJ2-6, reads SAVISQKPSRDICQRGTSLTIQCQVDSQVTMMFWYRQQPGQSLTLIATANQGSEATYESGFVIDKFPISRPNLTFSTLTVSNMSPEDSSIYLCSVVTALGGANVLTFGAGSRLTVL.

The V call is TRBV28, the J call TRBJ1-6; weak D call: TRBD1 (6 bases). Trimming took 6 bases from V and 7 from J, leaving 13 bases between them. Germline lookup yields CDR1 MDHEN and CDR2 SYDVKM. The CDR3 loop spans 14 amino acids. CDR3 sequence reads: CASSLGGANSPLHF. The DNA for the CDR3 is TGTGCCAGCAGCCTAGGGGGTGCGAATTCACCCCTCCACTTT.

The chain couples TRBV7-9 to TRBJ1-2; 9 bases fit TRBD1. Germline assignment: CDR1 SEHNR and CDR2 FQNEAQ (reference sequence). The CDR3 spans 15 residues. Germline trimming cut 4 bases from V and 3 bases from J; bases unmatched to any gene: 6. CDR3 in DNA: TGTGCCAGCAGCTCCTACCGGGACAGGGACTATGGCTACACCTTC. Encoded protein: CASSSYRDRDYGYTF.

The chain joins TRBV29-1 to TRBJ1-1; tentatively, D is TRBD1 (6 bases). The CDR3 spans 14 residues. V was cut by 7 bases and J by 2 bases, with 17 bases left in between. Germline V CDR1 and CDR2: SQVTM, ANQGSEA. CDR3 amino acids: CSAKGGESNTEAFF. In DNA, the CDR3 is TGCAGCGCCAAAGGGGGGGAGAGCAACACTGAAGCTTTCTTT. Full variable domain (remainder filled in from reference TRBV29-1 and TRBJ1-1): SAVISQKPSRDICQRGTSLTIQCQVDSQVTMMFWYRQQPGQSLTLIATANQGSEATYESGFVIDKFPISRPNLTFSTLTVSNMSPEDSSIYLCSAKGGESNTEAFFGQGTRLTVV.

Concerning this clone: This same CDR3 is encoded by further DNA sequences in the sample. The J gene is TRBJ2-3, the V gene TRBV29-1; possible D gene TRBD1, 6 bases. V was clipped by 4 bases and J by 6 bases, with 11 bases between them. Germline V CDR1 and CDR2: SQVTM, ANQGSEA. This CDR3 has 12 residues. The CDR3 sequence: CSVGGLSDTQYF. CDR3 sequence (DNA): TGCAGCGTTGGGGGGCTTTCTGATACGCAGTATTTT.

V and J are TRBV4-3 and TRBJ2-1, with D perhaps matching TRBD2 (5 bases). Germline V gene data show CDR1 as LGHNA and CDR2 as YSLEER. The CDR3 consists of 15 residues. Trimming left V 0 bases short and J 4 bases short, with 10 bases between. CDR3 nucleotides: TGCGCCAGCAGCCAAGACCGGACTGGATACAATGAGCAGTTCTTC. Translating gives CASSQDRTGYNEQFF.

The V and J genes are TRBV2 and TRBJ2-1; D might be TRBD2 (5 bases). The CDR3 spans 15 residues. Germline loops: CDR1 SNHLY, CDR2 FYNNEI. Between the trimmed V and J ends, which lost 6 bases and 0 bases, there was a span of 12 bases. CDR3 DNA sequence: TGTGCCAGCAGGGCTAGCCTAAGCTCCTACAATGAGCAGTTCTTC. Its translation: CASRASLSSYNEQFF.

CDR3 region: CASNLAGGPNSEQYF. In DNA, the CDR3 is TGTGCCAGTAACCTAGCGGGAGGGCCTAATAGCGAGCAGTACTTC. V and J are TRBV19 and TRBJ2-7; TRBD2 agrees at 12 bases. The CDR3 sequence is 15 residues long. The V gene's germline CDR1 is LNHDA and CDR2 SQIVND (reference sequence). J lost 6 bases, V lost 7 bases, and 10 bases had no gene match.

CDR3 sequence: CASSWSRDRVPYEQYF. The DNA of the CDR3 is TGTGCCAGCAGCTGGTCCCGGGACAGGGTACCCTACGAGCAGTACTTC. The V and J genes are TRBV5-6 and TRBJ2-5; the match to TRBD1 covers 9 bases. The tail of the sequence fits TRBJ2-7 better, so the J call may be wrong. The CDR3 length is 16 residues. The germline gives CDR1 SGHDT, CDR2 YYEEEE.

CDR3 residues: CASSLDRATGELFF. The CDR3 bases are TGCGCCAGCAGCTTGGACAGGGCCACCGGGGAGCTGTTTTTT. This rearrangement joins TRBV5-1 to TRBJ2-2; possible D gene TRBD1, 6 bases. Germline V gene lookup returns CDR1 SGHRS and CDR2 YFSETQ. Between the trimmed V and J ends, which lost 0 bases and 4 bases, there was a span of 7 bases. The CDR3 is 14 residues long.